These 31 T cell receptor beta chains share one sample of origin, sequenced in a study of T cell repertoires in cytomegalovirus infection. TCRdb processed the reads anew with MiXCR; each CDR3 protein has one entry. The data contain about 310,000 distinct CDR3 sequences, around 25% of them singletons. These TCRs' antigens remain unknown. This specimen was cultured PBMCs, taken from culture after CMV antigen stimulation. The receptors stem from a human donor in good health (CMV status not recorded). Some clones in this sample may be carry-over from other donors' samples.

Notes on this clonotype: At one end the junction does not follow the germline gene, possibly because of a read error. The rearrangement joins TRBV7-2 to TRBJ2-5; D remains ambiguous. The CDR3 totals 11 residues. Per germline, CDR1 SGHTA and CDR2 FQGNSA. Here the CDR3 reads CASSSKEAQYF. The CDR3 DNA reads TGTGCCAGCAGCTCTAAAGAGGCCCAGTACTTC.

This clonotype was observed many times. The genes are TRBV7-2 and TRBJ1-2; D is unclear. The ends were cut back, 3 bases at V and 3 bases at J, with 8 bases in the middle. The CDR3 loop spans 13 amino acids. Germline V CDR1 and CDR2: SGHTA, FQGNSA. CDR3 sequence: CASSFNRDYGYTF. The CDR3 region has the DNA TGTGCCAGCAGCTTTAACAGAGACTATGGCTACACCTTC.

This clonotype was seen ten or more times. This chain joins TRBV7-2 and TRBJ2-1; the D call may be TRBD1 or TRBD2 (5 bases each). Germline V CDR1 and CDR2: SGHTA, FQGNSA. The CDR3 sequence is 14 residues long. The V end was cut by 3 bases, the J end by 8 bases, with 14 bases between. CDR3 sequence reads: CASSFDRQGHEQFF. CDR3 bases: TGTGCCAGCAGCTTTGACCGCCAGGGACATGAGCAGTTCTTC.

The table lists this clonotype with a count of one. The chain carries TRBV6-2 or TRBV6-3 and TRBJ2-2; maybe TRBD2 (6 bases). The CDR3 covers 13 residues. Trimming stripped 6 bases from V and 5 bases from J, with 10 bases between. From germline, CDR1 is MNHEY and CDR2 SVGEGT. This CDR3 is CASRLRETGELFF. CDR3 coding DNA: TGTGCCAGCAGATTACGGGAGACCGGGGAGCTGTTTTTT.

V and J are TRBV7-3 and TRBJ2-1; the match to TRBD1 covers 12 bases. V was pared by 4 bases and J by 8 bases, with 6 bases of the junction left unmatched. From germline, CDR1 is SGHTA and CDR2 FQGTGA. The CDR3 loop spans 15 amino acids. The CDR3 spells CASSSSGTGGDEQFF. The CDR3 bases are TGTGCCAGCAGCTCCTCCGGGACAGGGGGCGATGAGCAGTTCTTC.

The chain has TRBV28 and TRBJ1-5; TRBD1 matches at 9 bases. The V gene end was trimmed by 4 bases and the J gene end by 7 bases; junction bases not matched to a gene: 5. This CDR3 contains 14 residues. Germline CDR1 and CDR2: MDHEN and SYDVKM. The CDR3 DNA reads TGTGCCAGCAGTTCGGGACAGGGTTGGCAGCCCCAGCATTTT. Residues: CASSSGQGWQPQHF.

This clonotype showed up just once. V and J are TRBV7-3 and TRBJ2-3; D is uncertain. CDR3 length: 14 amino acids. Trimming removed 3 bases at V and 1 base at J, with 8 bases between. Per germline, CDR1 SGHTA and CDR2 FQGTGA. CDR3 sequence reads: CASSFFGGTDTQYF. The CDR3, as DNA: TGTGCCAGCAGCTTCTTCGGCGGCACAGATACGCAGTATTTT.

This clonotype was found a few times. The chain employs TRBV20-1 and TRBJ2-5, with D possibly TRBD1 on 6 matching bases. This CDR3 has 15 amino acids. Germline V gene lookup returns CDR1 DFQATT and CDR2 SNEGSKA (reference sequence). Trimming stripped 6 bases from V and 4 bases from J, with 21 bases between. CDR3 region: CSANGNRAGVETQYF. CDR3 nucleotides: TGCAGTGCAAATGGGAACAGGGCTGGGGTAGAGACCCAGTACTTC.

A few counts support this clonotype. The chain combines TRBV29-1 with TRBJ1-5; D not resolved. Trimming took 4 bases from V and 4 from J, leaving 11 bases between them. The germline CDR1 and CDR2 sequences are SQVTM and ANQGSEA. This CDR3 contains 13 residues. The chain's CDR3 is CSVADQENQPQHF. CDR3 DNA: TGCAGCGTTGCGGACCAGGAGAATCAGCCCCAGCATTTT.

The chain recombines TRBV24-1 with TRBJ2-3; 8 positions agree with TRBD1. CDR1 is KGHDR, CDR2 SFDVKD, per germline. V was clipped by 7 bases and J by 3 bases; unmatched bases: 2. The CDR3 has 13 residues. The DNA of the CDR3 is TGTGCCACCAGAGGGACAGGTACAGATACGCAGTATTTT. Translated, it gives CATRGTGTDTQYF.

This chain joins TRBV5-5 and TRBJ2-2; TRBD2 agrees at 10 bases. Unmatched junction bases numbered 11, after V lost 10 bases and J lost 5 bases. The CDR3 runs to 15 residues. The germline V gene has CDR1 SGHKS and CDR2 YYEKEE (reference sequence). In DNA form, the CDR3 reads TGTGCCTCCGACGAACTAGCGGGACAGACCGGGGAGCTGTTTTTT. Translating gives CASDELAGQTGELFF.

V is TRBV5-1 and J is TRBJ2-3; TRBD1 aligns across 7 bases. The CDR3 runs 14 residues. Germline CDR1 reads SGHRS; CDR2 reads YFSETQ. The ends lost 4 bases at V and 6 bases at J; junction bases unmatched: 8. CDR3 loop: CASSPGTATDTQYF. The CDR3 region has the DNA TGCGCCAGCAGCCCCGGGACAGCCACCGATACGCAGTATTTT.

This chain connects TRBV6-5 to TRBJ1-3; maybe TRBD1 (6 bases). The V gene lost 2 bases and the J gene lost 2 bases, with 10 bases spanning the gap. The germline V gene encodes CDR1 MNHEY and CDR2 SVGAGI. This CDR3 comprises 15 residues. CDR3 in DNA: TGTGCCAGCAGTTACGCGACAGGACCTGGAAACACCATATATTTT. This gives the protein CASSYATGPGNTIYF.

In this sample, this clonotype turned up many times. CDR3 protein: CAISPGKGSTDTQYF. In DNA, the CDR3 is TGTGCCATCTCCCCGGGGAAAGGCAGCACAGATACGCAGTATTTT. The rearrangement links TRBV10-3 to TRBJ2-3, with D tentatively TRBD2 (5 bases). This CDR3 has 15 amino acids. Germline V gene lookup returns CDR1 ENHRY and CDR2 SYGVKD. Trimming cost V 8 bases and J 0 bases, with 15 bases left between them.

This clonotype turned up a few times. V and J are TRBV2 and TRBJ2-7; possibly TRBD2 for D (6 bases). The V end was cut by 7 bases, the J end by 3 bases, with 13 bases between. Per germline, CDR1 SNHLY and CDR2 FYNNEI. The CDR3 runs to 13 residues. The CDR3 loop reads CASNTAGNYEQYF. The CDR3 DNA follows: TGTGCCAGCAACACAGCGGGTAACTACGAGCAGTACTTC.

This clonotype was picked up many times. V is TRBV7-2 and J is TRBJ1-1; possible D gene TRBD1, 6 bases. The germline V gene encodes CDR1 SGHTA and CDR2 FQGNSA. Trimming removed 3 bases from V and 4 bases from J, with 9 bases in between. The CDR3 consists of 13 residues. CDR3 in DNA: TGTGCCAGCAGCTTTACAGGGCTCACTGAAGCTTTCTTT. Translating it yields CASSFTGLTEAFF.

This clonotype has just a few counts. The chain has TRBV29-1 and TRBJ2-7; a weak D match, TRBD1 (6 bases). V was cut by 6 bases and J by 6 bases, with 12 bases left in between. The CDR3 consists of 11 residues. The germline V gene has CDR1 SQVTM and CDR2 ANQGSEA. CDR3 residues: CSVEQGREQYV. In DNA form, the CDR3 reads TGCAGCGTAGAACAGGGACGCGAGCAGTACGTC.

This rearrangement joins TRBV19 to TRBJ2-1, with 9 nucleotides matching TRBD1. This CDR3 spans 14 amino acids. V gave up 9 bases and J gave up 12 bases; unmatched junction bases: 15. CDR1 and CDR2 from the germline V gene are LNHDA and SQIVND (reference sequence). CDR3 amino acids: CASMDRGLSGRQFF. CDR3 nucleotides: TGTGCCAGCATGGACAGGGGACTATCCGGGAGGCAGTTCTTC. Complete variable domain (other parts from reference TRBV19 and TRBJ2-1): DGGITQSPKYLFRKEGQNVTLSCEQNLNHDAMYWYRQDPGQGLRLIYYSQIVNDFQKGDIAEGYSVSREKKESFPLTVTSAQKNPTAFYLCASMDRGLSGRQFFGPGTRLTVL.

This clonotype was found a few times. The CDR3 DNA sequence: TGTGCCAGCAGAGACGGGACCCTAAGCCAAGAGACCCAGTACTTC. The encoded protein is CASRDGTLSQETQYF. The chain is built from TRBV2 and TRBJ2-5, with D perhaps TRBD1 or TRBD2 (5 bases each). Germline V gene sequence: CDR1 SNHLY, CDR2 FYNNEI. V dropped 6 bases and J dropped 1 base, with 15 bases sitting between them. The CDR3 runs to 15 residues.

This clonotype was detected many times. The rearrangement uses TRBV7-2 and TRBJ2-7; 10 bases map to TRBD1. CDR1 SGHTA and CDR2 FQGNSA come from the germline V gene. CDR3 length equals 16 residues. Trimming at V came to 0 bases and at J to 2 bases, leaving 4 bases not matched to a gene. This CDR3 is CASSLARTGGPYEQYF. CDR3 DNA: TGTGCCAGCAGCTTAGCGCGGACAGGGGGGCCCTACGAGCAGTACTTC.

The CDR3 is CASQGPQGIGGQYF. In nucleotides, the CDR3 is TGTGCCAGCCAGGGTCCGCAAGGAATAGGAGGGCAGTACTTC. This chain uses TRBV6-5 with TRBJ2-7; D tentatively fits TRBD1 or TRBD2 (5 bases each). Looked up from germline, CDR1 is MNHEY and CDR2 is SVGAGI. V gave up 8 bases and J gave up 9 bases, with 23 bases separating them. This CDR3 contains 14 residues.

The chain uses TRBV6-2 or TRBV6-3 and TRBJ2-7, with 10 bases identical to TRBD2. The CDR3 extends over 15 amino acids. The germline gives CDR1 MNHEY, CDR2 SVGEGT. Trimming at V came to 6 bases and at J to 2 bases, leaving 7 bases not matched to a gene. The CDR3 here is CASSNYLAGAYEQYF. The CDR3 bases are TGTGCCAGCAGCAACTACCTAGCGGGGGCCTACGAGCAGTACTTC.

V usage is TRBV25-1 and J usage is TRBJ1-1; a possible D gene is TRBD1 (6 bases). V dropped 5 bases and J dropped 5 bases, with 18 bases sitting between them. Germline V gives CDR1 MGHDK, CDR2 SYGVNS. CDR3 size: 15 residues. The CDR3: CASSSPGVMVTEAFF. The CDR3 coding sequence is TGTGCCAGCAGTTCCCCAGGGGTAATGGTGACTGAAGCTTTCTTT. The complete variable domain, with remaining parts taken from reference TRBV25-1 and TRBJ1-1, reads EADIYQTPRYLVIGTGKKITLECSQTMGHDKMYWYQQDPGMELHLIHYSYGVNSTEKGDLSSESTVSRIRTEHFPLTLESARPSHTSQYLCASSSPGVMVTEAFFGQGTRLTVV.

This clonotype has more than one count but fewer than ten. The J gene is TRBJ2-1, the V gene TRBV6-1; D gene unclear. This CDR3 region has 15 residues. V lost 8 bases to trimming and J lost 10 bases, with 24 bases between them. Germline loops: CDR1 MNHNS, CDR2 SASEGT. The CDR3 loop is CASLGGHSRAVEQFF. CDR3 coding DNA: TGTGCCAGCTTAGGTGGCCATTCACGGGCGGTCGAGCAGTTCTTC.

This clonotype has at least ten counts. The chain joins TRBV7-2 to TRBJ1-2; D might be TRBD1 (5 bases). The CDR3 length is 13 residues. Germline CDR1 SGHTA, CDR2 FQGNSA. The V and J ends lost 5 bases and 5 bases respectively, with 12 bases between them. The CDR3 DNA reads as TGTGCCAGCAGCCCCGACAGCCAATATGGCTACACCTTC. Translated: CASSPDSQYGYTF. Together with reference TRBV7-2 and TRBJ1-2, the CDR3 gives the full variable domain: GAGVSQSPSNKVTEKGKDVELRCDPISGHTALYWYRQSLGQGLEFLIYFQGNSAPDKSGLPSDRFSAERTGGSVSTLTIQRTQQEDSAVYLCASSPDSQYGYTFGSGTRLTVV.

This clonotype was seen more than once but under ten times. The CDR3 DNA reads as TGTGCCAGCAGGTTGGACCTCGGGGCGCTCCGGGCTGAAGCTTTCTTT. Its protein product is CASRLDLGALRAEAFF. The gene calls are TRBV7-2 and TRBJ1-1; TRBD1 might be the D (5 bases). Per the germline V gene, CDR1 is SGHTA and CDR2 is FQGNSA. Trimming left V 6 bases short and J 6 bases short, with 23 bases between. This CDR3 has 16 amino acids. Supplemented by reference TRBV7-2 and TRBJ1-1, the full variable domain reads GAGVSQSPSNKVTEKGKDVELRCDPISGHTALYWYRQSLGQGLEFLIYFQGNSAPDKSGLPSDRFSAERTGGSVSTLTIQRTQQEDSAVYLCASRLDLGALRAEAFFGQGTRLTVV.

A remark on this clonotype: The junction does not match germline at one end; this may be a read error. The V and J genes are TRBV7-6 and TRBJ2-1; TRBD2 aligns across 12 bases. This CDR3 contains 15 residues. Germline CDR1 SGHVS, CDR2 FNYEAQ. The CDR3 nucleotides read TGTGCCAGCACCTTGACTAGCGGGAGATACAATGAGCAGCTCTTC. It is translated as CASTLTSGRYNEQLF.

The chain uses TRBV5-4 and TRBJ2-3; 7 bases are a match to TRBD1. The germline V gene has CDR1 SGHNT and CDR2 YYREEE (reference sequence). The V segment lost 2 bases and the J segment 1 base; nucleotides outside the gene matches: 4. The CDR3 has 15 residues. The CDR3 DNA reads as TGTGCCAGCAGCTTCACAGGGGTTGGCACAGATACGCAGTATTTT. This codes for CASSFTGVGTDTQYF.

This clonotype was detected only once. CDR3 in amino acids: CASSQEVWGLSYEQYV. CDR3 in DNA: TGCGCCAGCAGTCAAGAGGTCTGGGGTCTCTCCTACGAGCAGTACGTC. The V and J genes are TRBV23-1 and TRBJ2-7, with D unresolved. TRBV23-1 belongs to the ORF category, with a function that is uncertain. The CDR3 sequence is 16 residues long. V dropped 2 bases and J dropped 0 bases, with 14 bases sitting between them.

CDR3 residues: CASSGAYQETQYF. The CDR3, as DNA: TGTGCCAGTAGTGGGGCATACCAAGAGACCCAGTACTTC. The chain couples TRBV19 to TRBJ2-5, with a tentative D call TRBD1 (5 bases). V lost 5 bases and J lost 0, with 7 bases in between. Germline CDR1 reads LNHDA; CDR2 reads SQIVND (reference sequence). The CDR3 has 13 residues.

The J gene is TRBJ2-4, the V gene TRBV4-1; D is perhaps TRBD1 (6 bases). Germline CDR1 is MGHRA and CDR2 is YSYEKL. The CDR3 contains 16 residues. V lost 1 base, J lost 5 bases, and 15 bases lay in between. For the CDR3, the DNA is TGCGCCAGCAGCCAAGGAAGACAGGATTGGGAAAACATTCAGTACTTC. Translated, it gives CASSQGRQDWENIQYF.